Below are 27 T cell receptor beta chains sequenced from a single sample in a study of blood T cells in healthy people across ages. Sample-barcoded 5' priming and a J-beta primer mix drove a second PCR of about 6 to 12 cycles. TCRdb reanalysed the 5' RACE reads using MiXCR and keeps one entry per CDR3 protein. The repertoire includes about 670,000 distinct CDR3 sequences, roughly half of them detected once, and 13% sits in the top ten. The sample comprised blood. The receptors originated from a woman aged 80 or over in good health.

The rearrangement joins TRBV12-3 or TRBV12-4 to TRBJ2-3, with 9 bases identical to TRBD2. The length of the CDR3 is 17 residues. The V and J ends lost 6 bases and 3 bases, in that order; junction bases with no gene match: 13. CDR3 coding DNA: TGTGCCAGCAGCTGGGCCGGCGGGGGGGCCGATACAGATACGCAGTATTTT. Translation gives CASSWAGGGADTDTQYF.

This clonotype was counted many times. One end of the junction fails to match germline, which may point to a read error. This sequence joins TRBV7-2 and TRBJ2-7, with 14 bases matching TRBD2. Germline V gene lookup returns CDR1 SGHTA and CDR2 FQGNSA. The CDR3 loop spans 15 amino acids. The CDR3 DNA sequence: TGCGCCAGCAGCTTGGGACTAGCGGGAGTGAATGAGCAGTACTTC. It yields the protein CASSLGLAGVNEQYF.

Of note for this clonotype: The CDR3 end shows no conserved phenylalanine or tryptophan, and so a read error is likely. The V and J genes are TRBV25-1 and TRBJ1-5; maybe TRBD1 (5 bases). V lost 3 bases, J lost 9 bases, and 15 bases lay in between. The CDR3 runs 14 residues. Germline lookup yields CDR1 MGHDK and CDR2 SYGVNS. The CDR3 protein is CASSDTGGFGPQHV. CDR3 DNA sequence: TGTGCCAGCAGTGATACAGGCGGCTTCGGGCCCCAGCATGTT.

The chain is built from TRBV4-2 and TRBJ2-7, with TRBD2 matching 8 bases. CDR3 size: 14 residues. Germline V gene data show CDR1 as LGHNA and CDR2 as YNFKEQ. Unmatched junction bases numbered 8, after V lost 0 bases and J lost 10 bases. The CDR3 loop reads CASSQDYREGPQYF. For the CDR3, the DNA is TGTGCCAGCAGCCAAGATTACCGGGAGGGCCCTCAGTACTTC.

In this sample, this clonotype turned up a few times. Given a much more abundant clone one base away, this may be a read error. V usage is TRBV27 and J usage is TRBJ2-4; the match to TRBD2 covers 9 bases. In germline, CDR1 is MNHEY, CDR2 SMNVEV (reference sequence). The CDR3 extends over 14 amino acids. V lost 11 bases, J lost 13 bases, and 18 bases stayed unmatched. Written as DNA, the CDR3 is TGTGCCGGCACCAGACTAGCGGACTCCCCTAAGCAGTACTTC. Protein product: CAGTRLADSPKQYF.

In the case of this clonotype: Being one base from a much bigger clone, this may be a read error. The rearrangement uses TRBV2 and TRBJ2-1; D is undetermined. The length of the CDR3 is 17 residues. Trimming left V 10 bases short and J 0 bases short, with 22 bases between. Germline V lookup: CDR1 SNHLY, CDR2 FYNNEI. The CDR3 region is CANSDPGDLSSYNEQFF. CDR3 in DNA: TGTGCCAACAGCGACCCCGGAGACCTCAGCTCCTACAATGAGCAGTTCTTC.

Ten or more counts support this clonotype. This chain uses TRBV3-1 with TRBJ2-1, with TRBD1 as a possible D gene (5 bases). CDR3 length equals 13 residues. Trimming pared 4 bases from V and 4 bases from J, leaving 8 bases between. Looked up from germline, CDR1 is LGHDT and CDR2 is YNNKEL (reference sequence). Here the CDR3 DNA reads TGTGCCAGCAGCCCTGCAGGGTACAATGAGCAGTTCTTC. It encodes CASSPAGYNEQFF.

The chain couples TRBV7-2 to TRBJ2-3; tentatively, D is TRBD2 (5 bases). The CDR3 is 14 residues long. The V and J ends lost 7 bases and 2 bases respectively, with 13 bases between them. The germline CDR1 and CDR2 sequences are SGHTA and FQGNSA. CDR3 sequence reads: CASTLQRYTDTQYF. The CDR3 DNA is TGTGCCAGCACCCTCCAGCGGTACACAGATACGCAGTATTTT.

This sequence joins TRBV6-5 and TRBJ1-2; 7 nucleotides line up with TRBD1. The junction had 3 bases not matched to a gene; V was cut back by 2 bases and J by 3 bases. CDR3 length equals 14 residues. Germline-derived CDR1 and CDR2 are MNHEY and SVGAGI. CDR3 in amino acids: CASSYTGTDYGYTF. The CDR3 DNA reads as TGTGCCAGCAGTTACACCGGGACAGACTATGGCTACACCTTC.

This chain uses TRBV11-2 with TRBJ2-4; TRBD2 is a possible D gene (5 bases). Germline V gene sequence: CDR1 SGHAT, CDR2 FQNNGV. CDR3 size: 17 residues. The V end was cut by 1 base, the J end by 0 bases, with 13 bases between. This CDR3 is CASSLGGSGLAKNIQYF. The CDR3 region has the DNA TGTGCCAGCAGCTTAGGAGGGAGCGGTCTAGCCAAAAACATTCAGTACTTC.

J is TRBJ1-1 and V is TRBV7-2, with D possibly matching TRBD1 (6 bases). Germline V CDR1 and CDR2: SGHTA, FQGNSA. Trimming left V 5 bases short and J 0 bases short, with 16 bases between. This CDR3 spans 16 amino acids. The CDR3 bases are TGTGCCAGCAGCCTGAACCCGGGGACACTGAACACTGAAGCTTTCTTT. Amino acid sequence: CASSLNPGTLNTEAFF.

This clonotype was detected ten times or more. This rearrangement joins TRBV12-3 or TRBV12-4 to TRBJ2-5; a possible D gene is TRBD1 (6 bases). The CDR3 has 14 residues. Trimming shortened V by 6 bases and J by 0 bases, and 11 bases separated the two germline ends. The CDR3 coding sequence is TGTGCCAGCAGCTCCGGACAGAACCAAGAGACCCAGTACTTC. Translating gives CASSSGQNQETQYF.

This clonotype was counted at least ten times. The CDR3 region has the DNA TGCGCCAGCAGCTTGGCGGGACAAAGCACAGATACGCAGTATTTT. This encodes CASSLAGQSTDTQYF. V is TRBV5-1 and J is TRBJ2-3, with TRBD1 as a possible D gene (6 bases). The CDR3 contains 15 residues. CDR1 is SGHRS and CDR2 is YFSETQ in the germline V gene. V lost 0 bases and J lost 0, with 8 bases in between.

Notes on this clonotype: One junction end disagrees with the germline gene, perhaps due to a read error. The J gene is TRBJ1-1, the V gene TRBV5-6; the match to TRBD1 covers 8 bases. Germline CDR1 is SGHDT and CDR2 is YYEEEE. This CDR3 spans 15 amino acids. The DNA of the CDR3 is TGTGCCGGCAGCCCTCAGGGGGCCCCCAACACTGAAGCTTTCTTT. Translation: CAGSPQGAPNTEAFF.

The chain carries TRBV28 and TRBJ2-3; TRBD2 matches 8 bases. Per the germline V gene, CDR1 is MDHEN and CDR2 is SYDVKM. This CDR3 contains 16 residues. Trimming removed 10 bases from V and 1 base from J; junction bases left unmatched: 13. This chain's CDR3 is CAIAVARGEGTDTQYF. CDR3 DNA: TGTGCCATCGCCGTCGCGCGGGGGGAAGGCACAGATACGCAGTATTTT.

The chain couples TRBV28 to TRBJ1-3, with D uncertain. There are 14 residues in the CDR3. CDR1 is MDHEN, CDR2 SYDVKM, per germline. Trimming cost V 3 bases and J 4 bases, with 10 bases left between them. The CDR3 is CASSLGRRGNTIYF. The CDR3 bases are TGTGCCAGCAGTTTGGGCAGGAGAGGAAACACCATATATTTT.

This clonotype has a handful of counts. The V call is TRBV5-1, the J call TRBJ1-1, with TRBD1 as a possible D gene (5 bases). The germline V gene encodes CDR1 SGHRS and CDR2 YFSETQ. V was shortened by 10 bases and J by 0 bases, with 16 bases between the two germline ends. The CDR3 runs to 14 residues. DNA of the CDR3: TGCGCCTCCCGCCGGGGGGTTATGAACACTGAAGCTTTCTTT. This codes for CASRRGVMNTEAFF.

CDR3 loop: CASSVVSGTNEQFF. The CDR3 coding sequence is TGTGCCAGCAGCGTAGTTAGCGGGACCAATGAGCAGTTCTTC. The J gene is TRBJ2-1, the V gene TRBV9; 8 bases match TRBD2. Losses at the gene ends were 0 bases for V and 6 bases for J; bases not matched to a gene: 2. This CDR3 is built from 14 residues. CDR1 SGDLS and CDR2 YYNGEE come from the germline V gene. Full variable domain (remainder filled in from reference TRBV9 and TRBJ2-1): DSGVTQTPKHLITATGQRVTLRCSPRSGDLSVYWYQQSLDQGLQFLIQYYNGEERAKGNILERFSAQQFPDLHSELNLSSLELGDSALYFCASSVVSGTNEQFFGPGTRLTVL.

The genes are TRBV7-2 and TRBJ2-5; tentative D call: TRBD2 (8 bases). CDR1 and CDR2 (germline): SGHTA, FQGNSA. The CDR3 runs 18 residues. The V end was cut by 4 bases, the J end by 3 bases, with 24 bases between. Here the CDR3 DNA reads TGTGCCAGCAGCTCAGGGGGGGCGGGAGGCAACGGCAAAGAGACCCAGTACTTC. It is translated as CASSSGGAGGNGKETQYF.

The chain has TRBV20-1 and TRBJ2-1, with TRBD2 matching over 11 bases. Looked up from germline, CDR1 is DFQATT and CDR2 is SNEGSKA (reference sequence). This CDR3 region has 16 residues. V trimming: 2 bases; J trimming: 10 bases; junction bases outside the gene matches: 13. The CDR3 loop reads CSARRRGTSGFSEQFF. The CDR3 DNA follows: TGCAGTGCTAGACGGAGGGGGACTAGCGGTTTCTCGGAGCAGTTCTTC.

The chain couples TRBV7-8 to TRBJ2-3, with TRBD2 matching over 8 bases. CDR1 is SGHVS, CDR2 FQNEAQ, per germline. CDR3 size: 16 residues. V gave up 5 bases and J gave up 0 bases; unmatched junction bases: 7. The CDR3 coding sequence is TGTGCCAGCAGCCCCAGGGGCGGGGGGAGCACAGATACGCAGTATTTT. It codes for CASSPRGGGSTDTQYF.

This clonotype was detected a few times. J is TRBJ2-2 and V is TRBV9; D may be TRBD1 or TRBD2 (5 bases each). Between the trimmed V and J ends, which lost 7 bases and 1 base, there was a span of 14 bases. CDR1 is SGDLS, CDR2 YYNGEE, per germline. This CDR3 contains 15 residues. Here the CDR3 reads CASSARGGNTGELFF. CDR3 DNA: TGTGCCAGCTCCGCACGGGGCGGGAACACCGGGGAGCTGTTTTTT.

This clonotype was counted between two and nine times. The chain recombines TRBV2 with TRBJ2-7; possible D gene TRBD2, 6 bases. In germline, CDR1 is SNHLY, CDR2 FYNNEI. The CDR3 is 12 residues long. The V and J ends lost 10 bases and 1 base respectively, with 11 bases between them. The CDR3 region is CATGRQSYEQYF. CDR3 nucleotides: TGTGCCACCGGGAGACAGTCCTACGAGCAGTACTTC. Supplemented by reference TRBV2 and TRBJ2-7, the full variable domain reads EPEVTQTPSHQVTQMGQEVILRCVPISNHLYFYWYRQILGQKVEFLVSFYNNEISEKSEIFDDQFSVERPDGSNFTLKIRSTKLEDSAMYFCATGRQSYEQYFGPGTRLTVT.

This rearrangement joins TRBV5-1 to TRBJ1-1; no clear D. Trimming shortened V by 4 bases and J by 0 bases, and 10 bases separated the two germline ends. The CDR3 sequence is 14 residues long. Germline CDR1 SGHRS, CDR2 YFSETQ. The CDR3 loop reads CASSIGDMNTEAFF. CDR3 nucleotide sequence: TGCGCCAGCAGCATTGGAGACATGAACACTGAAGCTTTCTTT.

V usage is TRBV4-2 and J usage is TRBJ2-7, with a tentative D call TRBD1 (6 bases). Trimming shortened V by 2 bases and J by 5 bases, and 10 bases separated the two germline ends. CDR1 is LGHNA and CDR2 is YNFKEQ in the germline V gene. The CDR3 is 13 residues long. CDR3 sequence (DNA): TGTGCCAGCAGCCAACAGGGGTGGCACGAGCAGTACTTC. It is translated as CASSQQGWHEQYF.

Ten or more counts support this clonotype. The chain employs TRBV28 and TRBJ2-2, with 7 bases matching TRBD2. The germline CDR1 and CDR2 sequences are MDHEN and SYDVKM. The CDR3 has 16 residues. The trim removed 4 bases at V and 3 bases at J, leaving 8 bases unmatched. CDR3 in DNA: TGTGCCAGCAGTTCCAGGGTCCGGGGGGACACCGGGGAGCTGTTTTTT. Protein product: CASSSRVRGDTGELFF.

In this sample, this clonotype turned up once. The genes are TRBV7-6 and TRBJ2-5; no clear D. This CDR3 is built from 15 residues. CDR1 and CDR2 (germline): SGHVS, FNYEAQ. Between the trimmed V and J ends, which lost 5 bases and 3 bases, there was a span of 16 bases. DNA of the CDR3: TGTGCCAGCAGCCGACTCCTCAGTGGGGAAGAGACCCAGTACTTC. Protein sequence: CASSRLLSGEETQYF.